The entry that follows covers one T cell receptor (beta chain) sequence. Its specific antigen is unknown. It has no much larger one-base neighbor in the sample; base qualities were not kept. The entry originates in a study of low-dose radiotherapy and immunotherapy resistance in tumors (dated by TCRdb to the early 2020s). Notes on the research overall: In Cohort 1, 0.5 Gy per fraction was delivered every 2 weeks, and a total PTV dose of 6.5 Gy was prescribed. Patients were given nivolumab as a 240 mg flat dose every two weeks and ipilimumab at 1 mg/kg every six weeks, with both drugs delivered intravenously. For Cohort 2, the dose was 1 Gy per fraction given every two weeks, adding up to 13 Gy in total across 26 weeks. Trial participants were not randomized into treatment groups. Aspirin 300 mg was taken orally once daily by patients for four cycles, starting on cycle 1 day 1. Cyclophosphamide 200 mg/m2 was given intravenously every two weeks, one day before each radiation and immunotherapy administration. The translational analysis covered eight patients: three from the first dose cohort and the first five from the second dose cohort.

Sequencing relied on an Illumina HiSeq 2500. Superscript III and a set of TRAV- and TRBV-specific primers were used to synthesize first-strand cDNA, so that both TCRalpha and TCRbeta chains were covered. TCRs were amplified with Phusion for about 20 PCR cycles using a constant-region primer together with the adapter attached to the V primers. The MessageAmp II aRNA Amplification Kit was used to amplify the isolated mRNA, with in vitro transcription run for 16 hours at 37 degrees C. The Dynabeads mRNA DIRECT Purification Kit was used to isolate mRNA for TCR sequencing. A second approximately 23-cycle Phusion PCR added indexed Illumina adapters, and products were purified with AMPure XP beads. Per the source publication's procedure: Custom Perl scripts pooled TCR sequences encoding the same protein, removed out-of-frame sequences and computed each clonotype's abundance. TCR sequences supported by only a single read were excluded from analysis. Shannon entropy, Gini index, clonality, richness, and the frequency of TCRs shared between repertoires were included as repertoire metrics. TCRdb ran its own pipeline on the public reads, namely fastp trimming at Q25 and MiXCR clone calling, and kept in-frame beta chains. For every CDR3 protein sequence, its rows merge into one entry that carries the most common genes and DNA. The V and J calls here are based on TCRdb, not the publication. This sample holds 100,000 or so distinct CDR3 sequences; less than 25% were observed only once. The ten top clones hold approximately 4% of the sample.

The intended sense of this specimen's time point label: after trial treatment. This sample's treatment or condition label indicates: LDRT plus nivolumab, ipilimumab, low-dose cyclophosphamide and aspirin (RACIN trial). The donors came from RACIN, which was a single-arm phase I dose-escalation trial that paired nivolumab and ipilimumab with aspirin, low-dose cyclophosphamide and low-dose radiotherapy. Eligible patients had advanced, TIL-negative solid tumors. Via the germline V gene, CDR1 is MNHEY and CDR2 SVGEGT. V is reduced by 5 bases and J by 2 bases, leaving a spacing of 14 bases between them. CDR3 length: 15 amino acids, cysteine to phenylalanine. Only the CDR3 part of the read is kept: 45 bases, read in frame from the first base.

The chain couples TRBV6-2 or TRBV6-3 to TRBJ2-3; TRBD2 is possibly the D segment (6 matching bases). The specimen was PBMCs, collected after low-dose radiotherapy plus immunotherapy. The sequence came from a male donor with prostate cancer. The sequenced DNA is TGTGCCAGCAGTCTTGGGACTCTTCACACAGATACGCAGTATTTT. Its protein is CASSLGTLHTDTQYF.